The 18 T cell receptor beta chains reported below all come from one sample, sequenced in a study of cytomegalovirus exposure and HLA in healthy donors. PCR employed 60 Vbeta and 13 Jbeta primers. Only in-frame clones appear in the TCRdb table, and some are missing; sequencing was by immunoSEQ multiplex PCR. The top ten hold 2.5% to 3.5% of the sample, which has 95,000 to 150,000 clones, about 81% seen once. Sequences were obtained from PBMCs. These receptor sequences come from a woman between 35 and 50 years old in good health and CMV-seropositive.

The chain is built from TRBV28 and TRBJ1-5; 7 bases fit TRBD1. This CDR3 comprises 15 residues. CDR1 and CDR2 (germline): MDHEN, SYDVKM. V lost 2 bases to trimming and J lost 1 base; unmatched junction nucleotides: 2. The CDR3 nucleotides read TGTGCCAGCAGTTTAACAGGGGCCAGCAATCAGCCCCAGCATTTT. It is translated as CASSLTGASNQPQHF.

CDR3 protein: CASSQGTGNQETQYF. In nucleotides, the CDR3 is TGTGCCAGCAGCCAAGGGACAGGGAATCAAGAGACCCAGTACTTC. The chain has TRBV4-2 and TRBJ2-5, with 8 bases matching TRBD1. CDR1 is LGHNA and CDR2 is YNFKEQ in the germline V gene. V lost 1 base and J lost 2; bases outside the gene matches: 3. CDR3 size: 15 residues.

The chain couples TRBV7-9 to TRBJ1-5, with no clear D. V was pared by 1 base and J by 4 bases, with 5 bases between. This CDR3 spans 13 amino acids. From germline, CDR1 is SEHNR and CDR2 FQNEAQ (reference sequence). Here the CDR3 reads CASSLDGNQPQHF. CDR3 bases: TGTGCCAGCAGCTTAGACGGGAATCAGCCCCAGCATTTT. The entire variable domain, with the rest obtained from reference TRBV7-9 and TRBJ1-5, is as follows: DTGVSQNPRHKITKRGQNVTFRCDPISEHNRLYWYRQTLGQGPEFLTYFQNEAQLEKSRLLSDRFSAERPKGSFSTLEIQRTEQGDSAMYLCASSLDGNQPQHFGDGTRLSIL.

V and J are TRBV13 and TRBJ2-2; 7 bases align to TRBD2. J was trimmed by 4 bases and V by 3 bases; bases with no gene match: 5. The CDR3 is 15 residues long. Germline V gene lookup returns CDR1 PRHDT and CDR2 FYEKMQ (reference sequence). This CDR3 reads CASSLASGGTGELFF. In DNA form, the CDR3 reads TGTGCCAGCAGCTTGGCTAGCGGCGGCACCGGGGAGCTGTTTTTT. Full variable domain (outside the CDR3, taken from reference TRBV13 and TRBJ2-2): AAGVIQSPRHLIKEKRETATLKCYPIPRHDTVYWYQQGPGQDPQFLISFYEKMQSDKGSIPDRFSAQQFSDYHSELNMSSLELGDSALYFCASSLASGGTGELFFGEGSRLTVL.

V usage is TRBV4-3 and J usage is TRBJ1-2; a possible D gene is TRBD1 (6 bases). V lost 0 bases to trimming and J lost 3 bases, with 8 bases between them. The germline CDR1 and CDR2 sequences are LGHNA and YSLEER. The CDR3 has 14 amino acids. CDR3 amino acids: CASSQEQGHYGYTF. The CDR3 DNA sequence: TGCGCCAGCAGCCAAGAACAGGGTCACTATGGCTACACCTTC.

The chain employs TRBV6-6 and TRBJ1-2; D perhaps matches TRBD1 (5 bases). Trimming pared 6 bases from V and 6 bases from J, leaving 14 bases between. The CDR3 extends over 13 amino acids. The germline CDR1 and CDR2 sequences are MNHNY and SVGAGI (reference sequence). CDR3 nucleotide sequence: TGTGCCAGCAGACAGACAGAAGGCCATGGCTACACCTTC. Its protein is CASRQTEGHGYTF.

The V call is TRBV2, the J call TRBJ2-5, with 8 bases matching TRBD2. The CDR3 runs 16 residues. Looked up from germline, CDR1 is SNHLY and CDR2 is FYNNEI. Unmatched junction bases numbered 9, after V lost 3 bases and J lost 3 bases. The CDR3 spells CASSESLLAGKETQYF. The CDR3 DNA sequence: TGTGCCAGCAGTGAGTCGCTCTTAGCGGGGAAAGAGACCCAGTACTTC.

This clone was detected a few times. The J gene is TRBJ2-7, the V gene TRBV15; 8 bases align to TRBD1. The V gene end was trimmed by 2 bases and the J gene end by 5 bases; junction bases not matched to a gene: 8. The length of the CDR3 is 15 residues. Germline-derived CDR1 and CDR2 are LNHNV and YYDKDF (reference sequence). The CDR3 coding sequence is TGTGCCACCAGCAGATCGACGGACAGGGAAGACGAGCAGTACTTC. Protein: CATSRSTDREDEQYF.

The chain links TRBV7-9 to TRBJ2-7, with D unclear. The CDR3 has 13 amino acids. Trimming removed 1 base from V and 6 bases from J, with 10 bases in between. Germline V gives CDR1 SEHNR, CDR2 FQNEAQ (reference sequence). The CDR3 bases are TGTGCCAGCAGCTTAGTCTGGGCTTCCGAGCAGTACTTC. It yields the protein CASSLVWASEQYF.

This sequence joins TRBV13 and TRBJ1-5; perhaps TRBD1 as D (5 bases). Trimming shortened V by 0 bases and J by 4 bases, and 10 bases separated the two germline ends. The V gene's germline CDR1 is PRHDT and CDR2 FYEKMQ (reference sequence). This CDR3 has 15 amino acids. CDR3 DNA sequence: TGTGCCAGCAGCTTAGGTGGGGGAGGGAATCAGCCCCAGCATTTT. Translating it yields CASSLGGGGNQPQHF.

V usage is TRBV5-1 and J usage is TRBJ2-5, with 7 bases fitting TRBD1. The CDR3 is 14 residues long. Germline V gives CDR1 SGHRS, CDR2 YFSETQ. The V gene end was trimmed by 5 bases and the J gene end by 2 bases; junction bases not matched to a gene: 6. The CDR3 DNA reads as TGCGCCAGCAGTCTCGACAGGGAACAAGAGACCCAGTACTTC. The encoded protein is CASSLDREQETQYF.

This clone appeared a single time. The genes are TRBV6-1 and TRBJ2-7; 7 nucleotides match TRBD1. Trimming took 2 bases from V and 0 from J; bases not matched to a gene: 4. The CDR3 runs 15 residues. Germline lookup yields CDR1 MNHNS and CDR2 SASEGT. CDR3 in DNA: TGTGCCAGCAGTGAATTGGGACAGTCCTCCTACGAGCAGTACTTC. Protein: CASSELGQSSYEQYF.

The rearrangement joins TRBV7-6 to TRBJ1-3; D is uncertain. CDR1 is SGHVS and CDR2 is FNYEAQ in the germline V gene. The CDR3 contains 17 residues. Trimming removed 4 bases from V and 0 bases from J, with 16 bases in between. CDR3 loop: CASSSSPTPSSGNTIYF. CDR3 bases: TGTGCCAGCAGCTCCTCCCCGACACCGAGCTCTGGAAACACCATATATTTT. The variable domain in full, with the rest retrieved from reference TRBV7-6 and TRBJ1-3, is GAGVSQSPRYKVTKRGQDVALRCDPISGHVSLYWYRQALGQGPEFLTYFNYEAQQDKSGLPNDRFSAERPEGSISTLTIQRTEQRDSAMYRCASSSSPTPSSGNTIYFGEGSWLTVV.

CDR3 DNA sequence: TGTGCCAGCAGTCTCCGGGACTATAATCAGCCCCAGCATTTT. Translated, it gives CASSLRDYNQPQHF. The chain links TRBV28 to TRBJ1-5, with D possibly matching TRBD1 (5 bases). The CDR3 spans 14 residues. The V end was cut by 5 bases, the J end by 4 bases, with 12 bases between. Per the germline V gene, CDR1 is MDHEN and CDR2 is SYDVKM.

This chain's CDR3 is CASSAKSGESETQYF. In DNA form, the CDR3 reads TGTGCCAGCAGTGCGAAATCGGGGGAGTCGGAGACCCAGTACTTC. The V gene is TRBV6-4, the J gene TRBJ2-5, with a tentative D call TRBD2 (6 bases). CDR1 and CDR2 (germline): MRHNA, SNTAGT. The CDR3 is made up of 15 amino acids. V was clipped by 4 bases and J by 5 bases, with 17 bases between them.

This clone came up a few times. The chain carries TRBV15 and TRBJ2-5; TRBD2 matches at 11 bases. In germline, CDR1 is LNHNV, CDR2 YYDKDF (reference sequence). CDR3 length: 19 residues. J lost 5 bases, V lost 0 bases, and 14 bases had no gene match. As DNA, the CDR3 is TGTGCCACCAGCAGAGAACAGATTAGCGGGAGGGCGTTCGGTGAGACCCAGTACTTC. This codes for CATSREQISGRAFGETQYF.

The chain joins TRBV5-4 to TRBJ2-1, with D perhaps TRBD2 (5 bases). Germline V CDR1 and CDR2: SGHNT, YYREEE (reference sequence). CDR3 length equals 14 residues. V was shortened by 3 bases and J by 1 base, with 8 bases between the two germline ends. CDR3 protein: CASSSSGSYNEQFF. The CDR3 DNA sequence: TGTGCCAGCAGCTCCAGCGGTTCCTACAATGAGCAGTTCTTC.

CDR3 amino acids: CASSQDLQGSGANVLTF. The CDR3 DNA follows: TGCGCCAGCAGCCAAGACCTACAGGGTTCTGGGGCCAACGTCCTGACTTTC. The rearrangement links TRBV4-3 to TRBJ2-6, with D possibly matching TRBD1 (6 bases). The CDR3 totals 17 residues. CDR1 is LGHNA and CDR2 is YSLEER in the germline V gene. The V end was cut by 0 bases, the J end by 1 base, with 10 bases between.